This T cell receptor beta chain came from a study of cytomegalovirus exposure and HLA in healthy donors. Findings and caveats of the study: CMV antigen specificity of a few CMV-associated chains was confirmed in vitro.

With 3 bases removed from V and 2 bases from J, the gap between germline ends came to 16 bases. From germline, CDR1 is MGHRA and CDR2 YSYEKL. The CDR3 has 16 residues. Turning to this clone: Its antigen remains unidentified.

Primers included in the PCR were 60 Vbeta and 13 Jbeta primers. The data were produced by immunoSEQ multiplex PCR, yet TCRdb's version contains in-frame clones alone and is incomplete. The table shows around 140,000 clones, with approximately 77% occurring only once. This receptor was identified in a woman in her sixties or seventies in good health and CMV-seronegative. The sample was PBMCs. The chain carries TRBV4-1 and TRBJ2-5; D is possibly TRBD1 (5 bases). For the CDR3, the DNA is TGCGCCAGCAGCCAGGGGCAGGGCTTCCTGCAAGAGACCCAGTACTTC. Protein sequence: CASSQGQGFLQETQYF.